One sample yielded the 32 T cell receptor beta chains listed below, sequenced in a study of T-cell memory formation after mild COVID-19. Using its own MiXCR run on the 5' RACE reads, TCRdb lists one record per CDR3 protein. The sample contains approximately 260,000 distinct CDR3 sequences, 16% of which appear only once. Sequenced input: PBMCs or a T cell subset sorted from them (not recorded which). These receptors originate from a man between 18 and 35 years old who had mild COVID-19 (a few samples of this study predate the infection). Cell type and time point are not known.

In its sample, this clonotype was seen a few times. V gene TRBV24-1 combines with J gene TRBJ2-3, with D possibly called TRBD1 or TRBD2 (5 bases each). This CDR3 spans 13 amino acids. CDR1 and CDR2 from the germline V gene are KGHDR and SFDVKD. Trimming cost V 5 bases and J 6 bases, with 11 bases left between them. The CDR3 coding sequence is TGTGCCACCAGTGTCGGGACCTCGGATACGCAGTATTTT. Its translation is CATSVGTSDTQYF.

The V and J genes are TRBV12-3 or TRBV12-4 and TRBJ1-4; a possible D gene is TRBD1 (5 bases). The CDR3 runs 14 residues. Trimming took off 7 bases at V and 2 bases at J, with 11 bases between the two ends. CDR3 residues: CASTRRGTNEKLFF. CDR3 nucleotide sequence: TGTGCCAGCACTCGCCGGGGGACTAATGAAAAACTGTTTTTT.

This clonotype turned up a few times. The chain couples TRBV27 to TRBJ2-6; no clear D. V was shortened by 6 bases and J by 2 bases, with 11 bases between the two germline ends. Looked up from germline, CDR1 is MNHEY and CDR2 is SMNVEV (reference sequence). The CDR3 has 15 amino acids. The CDR3 DNA reads TGTGCCAGCAGCCCCGGGCTACCTGGGGCCAACGTCCTGACTTTC. Residues: CASSPGLPGANVLTF. Full variable domain (missing parts from reference TRBV27 and TRBJ2-6): EAQVTQNPRYLITVTGKKLTVTCSQNMNHEYMSWYRQDPGLGLRQIYYSMNVEVTDKGDVPEGYKVSRKEKRNFPLILESPSPNQTSLYFCASSPGLPGANVLTFGAGSRLTVL.

Many counts were recorded for this clonotype. The V gene is TRBV7-2, the J gene TRBJ2-1; 7 bases align to TRBD1. V lost 4 bases, J lost 2 bases, and 5 bases stayed unmatched. Germline loops: CDR1 SGHTA, CDR2 FQGNSA. The CDR3 spans 15 residues. The CDR3 DNA is TGTGCCAGCAGCTACCGGGACAGACCCTACAATGAGCAGTTCTTC. The encoded protein is CASSYRDRPYNEQFF.

In its sample, this clonotype was seen a few times. The rearrangement links TRBV29-1 to TRBJ1-2; D remains unclear. V was pared by 3 bases and J by 6 bases, with 11 bases between. The CDR3 is 12 residues long. The V gene's germline CDR1 is SQVTM and CDR2 ANQGSEA. CDR3 sequence reads: CSVDRGENGYTF. The DNA of the CDR3 is TGCAGCGTTGACCGGGGAGAGAATGGCTACACCTTC.

This chain joins TRBV3-1 and TRBJ2-1; 10 bases align to TRBD1. The germline gives CDR1 LGHDT, CDR2 YNNKEL (reference sequence). With V trimmed by 6 bases and J by 8 bases, 13 bases remained unmatched. The CDR3 is 16 amino acids. In nucleotides, the CDR3 is TGTGCCAGCAGGCGTACCCGGGACAGGGGTCAGGATGAGCAGTTCTTC. Translated: CASRRTRDRGQDEQFF.

This rearrangement joins TRBV5-1 to TRBJ1-1; D is unresolved. The CDR3 consists of 15 residues. V gave up 4 bases and J gave up 0 bases, with 13 bases separating them. Germline V CDR1 and CDR2: SGHRS, YFSETQ. The CDR3 loop is CASSPTLGVNTEAFF. The CDR3 bases are TGCGCCAGCAGCCCAACTCTGGGAGTGAACACTGAAGCTTTCTTT.

This clonotype was counted only a few times. J is TRBJ2-3 and V is TRBV5-4, with 10 positions matching TRBD2. This CDR3 comprises 15 residues. Germline values: CDR1 SGHNT, CDR2 YYREEE (reference sequence). Trimming at V came to 2 bases and at J to 2 bases, leaving 2 bases not matched to a gene. CDR3: CASSLAGGTTDTQYF. As DNA, the CDR3 is TGTGCCAGCAGCTTAGCGGGGGGGACCACAGATACGCAGTATTTT. Together with reference TRBV5-4 and TRBJ2-3, the CDR3 gives the full variable domain: ETGVTQSPTHLIKTRGQQVTLRCSSQSGHNTVSWYQQALGQGPQFIFQYYREEENGRGNFPPRFSGLQFPNYSSELNVNALELDDSALYLCASSLAGGTTDTQYFGPGTRLTVL.

This clonotype was counted only a few times. The V and J genes are TRBV29-1 and TRBJ2-7; D gene unclear. V lost 0 bases, J lost 3 bases, and 12 bases lay in between. Looked up from germline, CDR1 is SQVTM and CDR2 is ANQGSEA. The CDR3 sequence is 14 residues long. Here the CDR3 DNA reads TGCAGCGTTGAAGAGTTCACAGACAACTACGAGCAGTACTTC. Its translation: CSVEEFTDNYEQYF.

This clonotype was seen a few times. V is TRBV5-1 and J is TRBJ2-1; 7 bases are a match to TRBD1. Trimming at V came to 0 bases and at J to 8 bases, leaving 5 bases not matched to a gene. Germline assignment: CDR1 SGHRS and CDR2 YFSETQ. CDR3 size: 14 residues. Here the CDR3 reads CASSLGQGRDEQFF. The DNA of the CDR3 is TGCGCCAGCAGCTTGGGACAGGGTAGGGATGAGCAGTTCTTC.

This clonotype was recorded a few times. The V gene is TRBV20-1, the J gene TRBJ2-7; 10 nucleotides agree with TRBD2. This CDR3 has 13 amino acids. Germline CDR1 DFQATT, CDR2 SNEGSKA (reference sequence). V lost 7 bases and J lost 4; bases outside the gene matches: 7. The CDR3 nucleotides read TGCAGTGTGACAGCGGGGGGGATATACGAGCAGTACTTC. Translating gives CSVTAGGIYEQYF.

This clonotype was seen only a few times. This rearrangement joins TRBV7-9 to TRBJ2-3; possibly TRBD2 for D (6 bases). This CDR3 is built from 16 residues. V was cut by 2 bases and J by 2 bases, with 14 bases left in between. Per germline, CDR1 SEHNR and CDR2 FQNEAQ (reference sequence). CDR3 in amino acids: CASSLSLVAATDTQYF. The CDR3 DNA is TGTGCCAGCAGCTTATCGCTGGTAGCGGCCACAGATACGCAGTATTTT. Filled out from reference TRBV7-9 and TRBJ2-3, the complete variable domain reads DTGVSQNPRHKITKRGQNVTFRCDPISEHNRLYWYRQTLGQGPEFLTYFQNEAQLEKSRLLSDRFSAERPKGSFSTLEIQRTEQGDSAMYLCASSLSLVAATDTQYFGPGTRLTVL.

In this sample, this clonotype turned up a few times. The V gene is TRBV7-9, the J gene TRBJ2-1, with unresolved D. Trimming removed 3 bases at V and 10 bases at J, with 10 bases between. This CDR3 region has 12 residues. The germline gives CDR1 SEHNR, CDR2 FQNEAQ (reference sequence). This CDR3 reads CASSLSGREQFF. The CDR3 coding sequence is TGTGCCAGCAGCTTGAGTGGTAGAGAGCAGTTCTTC.

This clonotype was counted between two and nine times. The chain is built from TRBV5-4 and TRBJ2-3, with 8 positions matching TRBD1. Germline CDR1 SGHNT, CDR2 YYREEE (reference sequence). Unmatched junction bases numbered 7, after V lost 2 bases and J lost 2 bases. CDR3 length equals 16 residues. Written as DNA, the CDR3 is TGTGCCAGCAGCTTCCGGACAGGGAAAAACACAGATACGCAGTATTTT. It encodes CASSFRTGKNTDTQYF.

This chain connects TRBV4-3 to TRBJ2-2, with TRBD2 as a possible D gene (5 bases). Trimming shortened V by 0 bases and J by 4 bases, and 9 bases separated the two germline ends. This CDR3 comprises 15 residues. Germline V gene lookup returns CDR1 LGHNA and CDR2 YSLEER. The CDR3 DNA reads TGCGCCAGCAGCCAAGAGGCCGGGGTCACCGGGGAGCTGTTTTTT. Amino acid sequence: CASSQEAGVTGELFF.

This clonotype was observed a handful of times. The chain uses TRBV20-1 and TRBJ1-3, with D possibly being TRBD1 (5 bases). V was shortened by 5 bases and J by 0 bases, with 11 bases between the two germline ends. The CDR3 runs 14 residues. Germline lookup yields CDR1 DFQATT and CDR2 SNEGSKA (reference sequence). CDR3 DNA: TGCAGTGCTGGGGACTTGTCCTCTGGAAACACCATATATTTT. It translates to CSAGDLSSGNTIYF.

This rearrangement joins TRBV14 to TRBJ2-4, with D perhaps matching TRBD2 (5 bases). The CDR3 runs to 14 residues. V was pared by 0 bases and J by 8 bases, with 11 bases between. The germline V gene has CDR1 SGHDN and CDR2 FVKESK. CDR3 in amino acids: CASSQDSVRDIQYF. In DNA form, the CDR3 reads TGTGCCAGCAGCCAAGACTCGGTGAGGGACATTCAGTACTTC.

The chain joins TRBV18 to TRBJ1-2; the D gene is possibly TRBD1 (6 bases). This CDR3 region has 14 residues. The ends were cut back, 2 bases at V and 6 bases at J, with 13 bases in the middle. Germline values: CDR1 KGHSH, CDR2 LQKENI. The DNA of the CDR3 is TGTGCCAGCTCACCAGTACAGGGTTTTGATGGCTACACCTTC. Residues: CASSPVQGFDGYTF.

V is TRBV19 and J is TRBJ1-1, with D unresolved. Germline loops: CDR1 LNHDA, CDR2 SQIVND (reference sequence). With 3 bases removed from V and 7 bases from J, the gap between germline ends came to 6 bases. The length of the CDR3 is 11 residues. The CDR3 loop is CASSIGVEAFF. The CDR3 DNA is TGTGCCAGTAGTATCGGGGTTGAAGCTTTCTTT. The full variable domain, completed using reference TRBV19 and TRBJ1-1, is DGGITQSPKYLFRKEGQNVTLSCEQNLNHDAMYWYRQDPGQGLRLIYYSQIVNDFQKGDIAEGYSVSREKKESFPLTVTSAQKNPTAFYLCASSIGVEAFFGQGTRLTVV.

J is TRBJ1-5 and V is TRBV20-1; D ambiguous. Trimming removed 3 bases from V and 4 bases from J, with 10 bases in between. The CDR3 has 13 amino acids. Germline-derived CDR1 and CDR2 are DFQATT and SNEGSKA (reference sequence). The CDR3 bases are TGCAGTGCTAGTCGGCAGCCAAATCAGCCCCAGCATTTT. Encoded protein: CSASRQPNQPQHF.

This clonotype was observed a handful of times. V gene TRBV6-5 combines with J gene TRBJ2-1; TRBD2 is a possible D gene (5 bases). Trimming pared 0 bases from V and 6 bases from J, leaving 12 bases between. The CDR3 is made up of 15 amino acids. Germline V gives CDR1 MNHEY, CDR2 SVGAGI. CDR3 protein: CASSYSRLSLNEQFF. In DNA form, the CDR3 reads TGTGCCAGCAGTTACTCGAGACTAAGCCTCAATGAGCAGTTCTTC.

Turning to this clonotype: A much larger clone sits a single nucleotide away, making a read error possible. The V gene is TRBV5-1, the J gene TRBJ2-1; TRBD2 matches at 9 bases. Trimming at V came to 0 bases and at J to 10 bases, leaving 11 bases not matched to a gene. Looked up from germline, CDR1 is SGHRS and CDR2 is YFSETQ. The CDR3 is made up of 16 amino acids. As DNA, the CDR3 is TGCGCCAGCAGCTTGGCCAGGAGCGGGGGGCTGGAAGAGCAGTTCTTC. This sequence encodes CASSLARSGGLEEQFF.

This clonotype occurred many times. The gene calls are TRBV4-1 and TRBJ1-2; TRBD1 is a possible D gene (5 bases). Deletions cut 0 bases from V and 7 bases from J, with 12 bases between. The CDR3 consists of 14 residues. Looked up from germline, CDR1 is MGHRA and CDR2 is YSYEKL. The CDR3 here is CASSQEWGEGGYTF. The CDR3 DNA reads as TGCGCCAGCAGCCAAGAGTGGGGGGAAGGTGGCTACACCTTC.

V is TRBV6-5 and J is TRBJ1-5; the D gene is possibly TRBD1 (6 bases). The CDR3 totals 14 residues. V was pared by 5 bases and J by 5 bases, with 13 bases between. The germline V gene encodes CDR1 MNHEY and CDR2 SVGAGI. The CDR3 sequence is CASSGTRGDQPQHF. The CDR3 DNA reads TGTGCCAGCAGTGGGACAAGAGGGGATCAGCCCCAGCATTTT.

The rearrangement uses TRBV11-2 and TRBJ2-5, with 8 bases identical to TRBD2. Per the germline V gene, CDR1 is SGHAT and CDR2 is FQNNGV. This CDR3 is 16 amino acids long. V was pared by 0 bases and J by 5 bases, with 8 bases of the junction left unmatched. The chain's CDR3 is CASSLDVSGGWETQYF. The CDR3 coding sequence is TGTGCCAGCAGCTTAGATGTCAGCGGGGGTTGGGAGACCCAGTACTTC.

V is TRBV4-2 and J is TRBJ1-1; D remains unclear. The CDR3 is 13 residues long. Germline V gives CDR1 LGHNA, CDR2 YNFKEQ. V was clipped by 5 bases and J by 0 bases, with 7 bases between them. This CDR3 is CASSGEVNTEAFF. Written as DNA, the CDR3 is TGTGCCAGCAGCGGGGAGGTGAACACTGAAGCTTTCTTT.

The J gene is TRBJ1-3, the V gene TRBV12-3 or TRBV12-4; D ambiguous. The CDR3 sequence is 11 residues long. The V end lost 3 bases, the J end lost 8 bases, and 5 bases lay between the germline ends. The CDR3 nucleotides are TGTGCCAGCAGTTTGGTTCACACCATATATTTT. Its protein product is CASSLVHTIYF.

The chain couples TRBV5-1 to TRBJ2-1; D might be TRBD2 (5 bases). Germline CDR1 and CDR2: SGHRS and YFSETQ. This CDR3 spans 16 amino acids. Trimming shortened V by 4 bases and J by 0 bases, and 14 bases separated the two germline ends. The DNA of the CDR3 is TGCGCCAGCAGCACGGGGTTGGGGATCTCCTACAATGAGCAGTTCTTC. It specifies CASSTGLGISYNEQFF.

The genes are TRBV2 and TRBJ2-3, with TRBD1 matching 10 bases. This CDR3 contains 14 residues. CDR1 and CDR2 from the germline V gene are SNHLY and FYNNEI. V was pared by 4 bases and J by 6 bases, with 4 bases of the junction left unmatched. The CDR3 region has the DNA TGTGCCAGCAGTGCGGGACAGGGGAGGGATACGCAGTATTTT. It yields the protein CASSAGQGRDTQYF.

This clonotype was detected only a few times. The J gene is TRBJ2-5, the V gene TRBV2, with D possibly being TRBD2 (7 bases). The CDR3 has 13 residues. The germline V gene encodes CDR1 SNHLY and CDR2 FYNNEI. Trimming pared 6 bases from V and 1 base from J, leaving 9 bases between. The CDR3 protein is CASRAGAQETQYF. Here the CDR3 DNA reads TGTGCCAGCAGGGCGGGGGCCCAAGAGACCCAGTACTTC.

As DNA, the CDR3 is TGTGCCAGCAGCGTCGTCGGGGGCCAAGATACGCAGTATTTT. Encoded protein: CASSVVGGQDTQYF. The chain recombines TRBV9 with TRBJ2-3; D may correspond to TRBD1 or TRBD2 (6 bases each). V dropped 2 bases and J dropped 5 bases, with 12 bases sitting between them. Germline V gives CDR1 SGDLS, CDR2 YYNGEE. The CDR3 is 14 residues long.

The V gene is TRBV4-1, the J gene TRBJ1-4; possible D gene TRBD1, 5 bases. The germline V gene encodes CDR1 MGHRA and CDR2 YSYEKL. The CDR3 spans 17 residues. V was trimmed by 3 bases and J by 4 bases, leaving 18 bases between them. For the CDR3, the DNA is TGCGCCAGCAGCCACTCAATAACCGGGGCCTATAATGAAAAACTGTTTTTT. As protein: CASSHSITGAYNEKLFF.